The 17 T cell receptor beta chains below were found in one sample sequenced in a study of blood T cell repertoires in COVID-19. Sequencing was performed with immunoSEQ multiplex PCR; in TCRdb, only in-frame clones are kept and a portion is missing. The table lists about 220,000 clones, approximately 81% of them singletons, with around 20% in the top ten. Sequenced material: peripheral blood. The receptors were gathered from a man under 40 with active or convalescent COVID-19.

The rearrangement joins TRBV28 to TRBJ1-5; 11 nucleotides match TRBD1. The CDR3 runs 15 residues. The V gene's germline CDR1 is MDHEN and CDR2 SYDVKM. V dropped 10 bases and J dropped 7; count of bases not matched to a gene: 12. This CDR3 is CATSGTGGLEQPQHF. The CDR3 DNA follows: TGTGCCACGTCCGGGACAGGGGGTTTGGAGCAGCCCCAGCATTTT.

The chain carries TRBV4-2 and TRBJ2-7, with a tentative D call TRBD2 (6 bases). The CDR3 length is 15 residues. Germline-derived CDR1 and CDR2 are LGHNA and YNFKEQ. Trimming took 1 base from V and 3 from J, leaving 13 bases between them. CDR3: CASSQANSGDYEQYF. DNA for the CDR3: TGTGCCAGCAGCCAAGCAAACTCGGGGGACTACGAGCAGTACTTC.

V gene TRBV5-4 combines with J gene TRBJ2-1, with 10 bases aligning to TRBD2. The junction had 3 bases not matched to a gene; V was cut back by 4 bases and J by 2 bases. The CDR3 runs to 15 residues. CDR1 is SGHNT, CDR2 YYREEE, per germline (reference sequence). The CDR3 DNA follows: TGTGCCAGCAGCCGGGGACTAGCGACCTACAATGAGCAGTTCTTC. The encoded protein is CASSRGLATYNEQFF.

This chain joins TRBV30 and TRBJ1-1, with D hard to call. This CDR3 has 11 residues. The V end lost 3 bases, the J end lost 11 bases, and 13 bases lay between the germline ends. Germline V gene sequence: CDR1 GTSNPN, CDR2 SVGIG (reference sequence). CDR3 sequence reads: CAWSEERRAFF. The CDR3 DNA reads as TGTGCCTGGAGCGAGGAGAGGAGGGCTTTCTTT.

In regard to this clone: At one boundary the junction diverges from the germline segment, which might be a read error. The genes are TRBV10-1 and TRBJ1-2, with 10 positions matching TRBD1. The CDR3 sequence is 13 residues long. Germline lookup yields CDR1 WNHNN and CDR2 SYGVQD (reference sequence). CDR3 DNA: TGCGCCTGCAGAAAACGGGACAGGGGTCGCTACACCTTC. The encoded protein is CACRKRDRGRYTF.

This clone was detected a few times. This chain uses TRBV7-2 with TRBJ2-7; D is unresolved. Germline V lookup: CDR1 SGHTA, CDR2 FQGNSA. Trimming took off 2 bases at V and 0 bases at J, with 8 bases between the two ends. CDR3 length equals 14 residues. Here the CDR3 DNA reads TGTGCCAGCAGCTTACGCGGCCCCTCCTACGAGCAGTACTTC. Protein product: CASSLRGPSYEQYF.

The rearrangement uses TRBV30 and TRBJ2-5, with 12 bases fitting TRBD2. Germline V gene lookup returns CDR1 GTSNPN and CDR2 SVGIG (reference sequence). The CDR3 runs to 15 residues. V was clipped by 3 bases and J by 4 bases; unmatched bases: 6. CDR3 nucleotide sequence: TGTGCCTGGAGGAGGGGACTAGCGGGCGGAGAGACCCAGTACTTC. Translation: CAWRRGLAGGETQYF.

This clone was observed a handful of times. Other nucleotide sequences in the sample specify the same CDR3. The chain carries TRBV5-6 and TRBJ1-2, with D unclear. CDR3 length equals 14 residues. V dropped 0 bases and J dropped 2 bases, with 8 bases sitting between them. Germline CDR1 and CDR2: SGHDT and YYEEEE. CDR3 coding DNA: TGTGCCAGCAGCTTGGTCCCGGGGAACTATGGCTACACCTTC. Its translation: CASSLVPGNYGYTF.

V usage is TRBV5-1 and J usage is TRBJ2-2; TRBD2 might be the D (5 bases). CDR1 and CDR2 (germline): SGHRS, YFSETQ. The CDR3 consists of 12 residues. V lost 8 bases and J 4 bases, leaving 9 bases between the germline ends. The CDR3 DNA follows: TGCGCCAGTCGGGGATTCACCGGGGAGCTGTTTTTT. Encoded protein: CASRGFTGELFF.

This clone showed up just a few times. CDR3 protein: CASKLTGGGYTF. The CDR3 DNA sequence: TGTGCCAGCAAGCTGACAGGGGGCGGCTACACCTTC. This chain links TRBV12-3 or TRBV12-4 with TRBJ1-2; 10 bases are a match to TRBD1. V shed 7 bases and J 8 bases; nucleotides not matched to a gene: 4. The CDR3 is 12 residues long.

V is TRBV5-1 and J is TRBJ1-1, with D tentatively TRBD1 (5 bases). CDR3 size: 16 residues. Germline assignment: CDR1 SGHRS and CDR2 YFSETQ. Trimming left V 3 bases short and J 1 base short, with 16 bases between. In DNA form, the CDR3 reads TGCGCCAGCAGCTCCACGGGGGGAGACCGGAACACTGAAGCTTTCTTT. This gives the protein CASSSTGGDRNTEAFF.

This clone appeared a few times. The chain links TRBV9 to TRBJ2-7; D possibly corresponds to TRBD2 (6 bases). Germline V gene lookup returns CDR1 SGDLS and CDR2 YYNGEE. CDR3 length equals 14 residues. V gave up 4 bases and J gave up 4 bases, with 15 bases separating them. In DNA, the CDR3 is TGTGCCAGCAGCTTGCGGGACGACTCGTACGAGCAGTACTTC. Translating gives CASSLRDDSYEQYF.

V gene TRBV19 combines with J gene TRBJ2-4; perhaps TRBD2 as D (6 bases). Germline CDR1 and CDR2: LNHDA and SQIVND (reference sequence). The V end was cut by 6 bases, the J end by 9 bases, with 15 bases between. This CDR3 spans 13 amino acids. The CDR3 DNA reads TGTGCCAGTAGCCCAACCGGGGGTGGCATTCAGTACTTC. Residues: CASSPTGGGIQYF. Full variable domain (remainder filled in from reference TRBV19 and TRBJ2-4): DGGITQSPKYLFRKEGQNVTLSCEQNLNHDAMYWYRQDPGQGLRLIYYSQIVNDFQKGDIAEGYSVSREKKESFPLTVTSAQKNPTAFYLCASSPTGGGIQYFGAGTRLSVL.

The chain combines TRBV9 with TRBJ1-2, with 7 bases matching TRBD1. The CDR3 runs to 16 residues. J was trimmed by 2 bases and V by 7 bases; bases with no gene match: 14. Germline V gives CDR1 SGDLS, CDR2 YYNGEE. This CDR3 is CASPREYRGVNYGYTF. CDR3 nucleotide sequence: TGTGCCAGCCCCCGCGAATACAGGGGAGTCAACTATGGCTACACCTTC.

In nucleotides, the CDR3 is TGTGCCAGCAGTGAGCATGGGGCGAAGAAATTCTTC. As protein: CASSEHGAKKFF. This chain links TRBV6-1 with TRBJ2-1; perhaps TRBD1 as D (5 bases). The germline V gene has CDR1 MNHNS and CDR2 SASEGT. V was shortened by 3 bases and J by 16 bases, with 16 bases between the two germline ends. The CDR3 runs to 12 residues.

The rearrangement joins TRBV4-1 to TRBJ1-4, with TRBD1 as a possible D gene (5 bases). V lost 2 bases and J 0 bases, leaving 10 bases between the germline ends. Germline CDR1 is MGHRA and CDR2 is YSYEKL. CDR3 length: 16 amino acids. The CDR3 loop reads CASSQPGGATNEKLFF. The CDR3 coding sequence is TGCGCCAGCAGCCAACCGGGAGGGGCAACTAATGAAAAACTGTTTTTT.

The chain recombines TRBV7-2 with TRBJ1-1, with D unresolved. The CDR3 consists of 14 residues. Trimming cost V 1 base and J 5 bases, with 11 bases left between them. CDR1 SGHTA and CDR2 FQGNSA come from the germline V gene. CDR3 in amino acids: CASSLVRDKTEAFF. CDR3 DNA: TGTGCCAGCAGCTTAGTGCGAGACAAGACTGAAGCTTTCTTT.